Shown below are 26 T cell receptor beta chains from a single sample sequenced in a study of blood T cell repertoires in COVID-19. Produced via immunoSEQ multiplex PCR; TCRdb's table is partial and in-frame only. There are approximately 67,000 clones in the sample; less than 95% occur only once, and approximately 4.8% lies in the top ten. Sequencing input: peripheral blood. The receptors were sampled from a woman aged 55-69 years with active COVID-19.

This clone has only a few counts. CDR3 DNA sequence: TGCGCCAGCAGCAGGGGACAGGGGACGGACGAGCAGTACTTC. This gives the protein CASSRGQGTDEQYF. This rearrangement joins TRBV5-1 to TRBJ2-7; TRBD1 agrees at 10 bases. The CDR3 is made up of 14 amino acids. V dropped 4 bases and J dropped 5; count of bases not matched to a gene: 6. Looked up from germline, CDR1 is SGHRS and CDR2 is YFSETQ.

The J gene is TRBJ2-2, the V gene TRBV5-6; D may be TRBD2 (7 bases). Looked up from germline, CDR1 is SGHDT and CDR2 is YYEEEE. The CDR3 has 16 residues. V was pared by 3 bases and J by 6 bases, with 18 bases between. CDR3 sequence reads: CASSSRGGGGAGELFF. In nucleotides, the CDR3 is TGTGCCAGCAGCTCCAGGGGCGGAGGGGGGGCCGGGGAGCTGTTTTTT.

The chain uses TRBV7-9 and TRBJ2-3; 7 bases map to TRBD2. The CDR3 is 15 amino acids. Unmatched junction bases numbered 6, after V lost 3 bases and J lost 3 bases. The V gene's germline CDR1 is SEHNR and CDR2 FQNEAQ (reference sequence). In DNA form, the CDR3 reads TGTGCCAGCAGCTTGAGGCGGGAGAGTACAGATACGCAGTATTTT. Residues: CASSLRRESTDTQYF.

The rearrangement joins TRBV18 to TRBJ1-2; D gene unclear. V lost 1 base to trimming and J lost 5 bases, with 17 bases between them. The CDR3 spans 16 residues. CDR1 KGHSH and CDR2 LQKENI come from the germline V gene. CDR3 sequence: CASSPLAGRDRYGYTF. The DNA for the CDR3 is TGTGCCAGCTCACCACTCGCTGGGAGGGATCGGTATGGCTACACCTTC.

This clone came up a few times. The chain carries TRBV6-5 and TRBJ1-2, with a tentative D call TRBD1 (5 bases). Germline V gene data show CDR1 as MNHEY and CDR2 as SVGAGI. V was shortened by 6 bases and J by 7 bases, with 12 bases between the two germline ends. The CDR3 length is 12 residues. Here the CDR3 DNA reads TGTGCCAGCAGACCTGGGGGGTTTGGCTACACCTTC. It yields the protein CASRPGGFGYTF.

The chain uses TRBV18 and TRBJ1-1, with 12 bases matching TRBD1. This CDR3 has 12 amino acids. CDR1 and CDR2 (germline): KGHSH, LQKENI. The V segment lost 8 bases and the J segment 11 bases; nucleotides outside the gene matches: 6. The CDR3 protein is CASIGTGGLAFF. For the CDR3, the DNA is TGTGCCAGCATCGGGACAGGGGGCTTGGCTTTCTTT.

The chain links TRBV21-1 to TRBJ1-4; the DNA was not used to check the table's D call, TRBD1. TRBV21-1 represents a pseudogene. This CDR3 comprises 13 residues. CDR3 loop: CASSLTVNEKLFF. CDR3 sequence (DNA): TGTGCCAGCAGCCTGACAGTTAATGAAAAACTGTTTTTT.

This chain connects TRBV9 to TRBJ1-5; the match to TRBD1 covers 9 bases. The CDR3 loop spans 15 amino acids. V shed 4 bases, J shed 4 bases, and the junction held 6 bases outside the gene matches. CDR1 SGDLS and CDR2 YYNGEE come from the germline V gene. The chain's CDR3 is CASSKTGTGNQPQHF. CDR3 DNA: TGTGCCAGCAGCAAGACCGGGACAGGGAATCAGCCCCAGCATTTT.

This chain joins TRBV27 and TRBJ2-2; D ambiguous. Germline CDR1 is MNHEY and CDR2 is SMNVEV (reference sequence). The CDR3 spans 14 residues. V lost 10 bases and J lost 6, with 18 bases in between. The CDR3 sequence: CATKLGIVAGELFF. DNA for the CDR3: TGTGCCACCAAGCTCGGTATAGTCGCCGGGGAGCTGTTTTTT.

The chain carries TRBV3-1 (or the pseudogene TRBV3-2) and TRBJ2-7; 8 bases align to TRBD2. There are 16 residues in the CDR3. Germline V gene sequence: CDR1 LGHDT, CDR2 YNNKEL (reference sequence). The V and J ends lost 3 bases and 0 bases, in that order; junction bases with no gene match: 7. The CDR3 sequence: CASSHYSGTSSYEQYF. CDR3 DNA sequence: TGTGCCAGCAGCCACTACAGCGGGACTAGCTCCTACGAGCAGTACTTC.

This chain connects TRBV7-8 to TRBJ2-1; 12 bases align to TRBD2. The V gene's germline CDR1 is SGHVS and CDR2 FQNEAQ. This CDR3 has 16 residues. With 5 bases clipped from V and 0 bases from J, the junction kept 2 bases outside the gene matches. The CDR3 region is CASSQTSGSSYNEQFF. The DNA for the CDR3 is TGTGCCAGCAGCCAGACTAGCGGGAGCTCCTACAATGAGCAGTTCTTC. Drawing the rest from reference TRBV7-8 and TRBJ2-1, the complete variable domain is GAGVSQSPRYKVAKRGQDVALRCDPISGHVSLFWYQQALGQGPEFLTYFQNEAQLDKSGLPSDRFFAERPEGSVSTLKIQRTQQEDSAVYLCASSQTSGSSYNEQFFGPGTRLTVL.

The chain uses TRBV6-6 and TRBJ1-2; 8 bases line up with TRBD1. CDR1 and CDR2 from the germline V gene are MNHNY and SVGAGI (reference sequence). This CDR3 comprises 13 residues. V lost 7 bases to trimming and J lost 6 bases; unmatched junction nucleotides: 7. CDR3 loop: CASNPTGGDGYTF. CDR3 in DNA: TGTGCCAGCAACCCAACAGGGGGGGATGGCTACACCTTC.

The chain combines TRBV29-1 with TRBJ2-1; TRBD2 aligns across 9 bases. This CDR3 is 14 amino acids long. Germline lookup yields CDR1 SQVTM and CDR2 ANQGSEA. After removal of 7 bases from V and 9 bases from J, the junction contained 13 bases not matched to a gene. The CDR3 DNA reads TGCAGCGGCTCCGGGACTAGCCCTACGGGTGAGCAGTTCTTC. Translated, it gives CSGSGTSPTGEQFF.

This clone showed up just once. DNA for the CDR3: TGTGCCAGCAGTTACTCGAGCCCCCTCGGACAGAAAAAAGAGACCCAGTACTTC. The encoded protein is CASSYSSPLGQKKETQYF. The chain combines TRBV6-2 or TRBV6-3 with TRBJ2-5; D may be TRBD1 (6 bases). V lost 0 bases to trimming and J lost 3 bases, with 20 bases between them. Germline V gene sequence: CDR1 MNHEY, CDR2 SVGEGT. The CDR3 covers 18 residues.

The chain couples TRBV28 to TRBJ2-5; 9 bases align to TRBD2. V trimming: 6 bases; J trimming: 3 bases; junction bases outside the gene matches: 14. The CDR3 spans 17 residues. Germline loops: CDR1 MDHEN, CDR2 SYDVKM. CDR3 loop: CASSYSGRGVVKETQYF. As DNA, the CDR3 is TGTGCCAGCAGCTATAGCGGGAGAGGGGTAGTGAAAGAGACCCAGTACTTC.

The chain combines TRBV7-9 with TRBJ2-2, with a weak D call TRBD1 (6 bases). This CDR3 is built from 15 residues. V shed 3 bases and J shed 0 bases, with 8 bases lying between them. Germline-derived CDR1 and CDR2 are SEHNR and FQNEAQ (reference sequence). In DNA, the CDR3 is TGTGCCAGCAGCTTCGGACAGACGAACACCGGGGAGCTGTTTTTT. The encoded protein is CASSFGQTNTGELFF.

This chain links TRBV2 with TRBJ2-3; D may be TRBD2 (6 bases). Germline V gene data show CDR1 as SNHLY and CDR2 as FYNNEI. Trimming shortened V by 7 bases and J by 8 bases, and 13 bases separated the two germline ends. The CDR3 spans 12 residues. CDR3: CASTSRGGTQYF. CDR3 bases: TGTGCCAGCACGTCTCGGGGAGGTACGCAGTATTTT. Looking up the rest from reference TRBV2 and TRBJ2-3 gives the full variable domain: EPEVTQTPSHQVTQMGQEVILRCVPISNHLYFYWYRQILGQKVEFLVSFYNNEISEKSEIFDDQFSVERPDGSNFTLKIRSTKLEDSAMYFCASTSRGGTQYFGPGTRLTVL.

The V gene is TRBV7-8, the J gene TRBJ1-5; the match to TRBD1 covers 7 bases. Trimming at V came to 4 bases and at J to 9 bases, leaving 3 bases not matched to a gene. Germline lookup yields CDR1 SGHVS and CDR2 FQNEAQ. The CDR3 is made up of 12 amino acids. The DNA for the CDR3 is TGTGCCAGCAGCTCGCAGGGGGGGCCCCAGCATTTT. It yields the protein CASSSQGGPQHF.

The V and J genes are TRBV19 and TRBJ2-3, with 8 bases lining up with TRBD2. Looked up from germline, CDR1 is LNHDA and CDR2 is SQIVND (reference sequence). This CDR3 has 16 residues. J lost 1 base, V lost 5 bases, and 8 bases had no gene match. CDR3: CASSPSSGRGTDTQYF. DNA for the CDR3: TGTGCCAGTAGTCCATCCAGCGGGAGAGGCACAGATACGCAGTATTTT. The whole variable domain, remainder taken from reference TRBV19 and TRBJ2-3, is DGGITQSPKYLFRKEGQNVTLSCEQNLNHDAMYWYRQDPGQGLRLIYYSQIVNDFQKGDIAEGYSVSREKKESFPLTVTSAQKNPTAFYLCASSPSSGRGTDTQYFGPGTRLTVL.

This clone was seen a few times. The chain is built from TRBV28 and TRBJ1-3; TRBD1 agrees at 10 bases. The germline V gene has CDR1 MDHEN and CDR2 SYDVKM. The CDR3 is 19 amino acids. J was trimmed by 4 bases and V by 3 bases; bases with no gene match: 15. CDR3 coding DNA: TGTGCCAGCAGTTTCGGTCGAGGCTTCCGGGACAGGGGAGGAAACACCATATATTTT. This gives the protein CASSFGRGFRDRGGNTIYF.

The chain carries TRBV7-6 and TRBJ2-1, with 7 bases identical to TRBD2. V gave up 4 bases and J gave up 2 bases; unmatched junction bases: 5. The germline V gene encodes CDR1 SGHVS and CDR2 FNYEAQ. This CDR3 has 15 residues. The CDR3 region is CASSSLAEPYNEQFF. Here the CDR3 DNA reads TGTGCCAGCAGCTCCCTAGCGGAGCCCTACAATGAGCAGTTCTTC.

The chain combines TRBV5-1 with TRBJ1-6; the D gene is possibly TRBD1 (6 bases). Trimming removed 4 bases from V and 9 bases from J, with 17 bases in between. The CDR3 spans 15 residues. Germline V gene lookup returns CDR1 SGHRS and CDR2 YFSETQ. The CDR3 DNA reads TGCGCCAGCAGCACACAGGACAGTCGGAGTTCACCCCTCCACTTT. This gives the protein CASSTQDSRSSPLHF.

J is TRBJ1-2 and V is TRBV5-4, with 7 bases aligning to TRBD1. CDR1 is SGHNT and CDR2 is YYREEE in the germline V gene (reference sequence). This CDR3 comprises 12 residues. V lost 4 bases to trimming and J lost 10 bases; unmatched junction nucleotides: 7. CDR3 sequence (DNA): TGTGCCAGCAGCACTCGACAGGGTGCCTACACCTTC. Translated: CASSTRQGAYTF.

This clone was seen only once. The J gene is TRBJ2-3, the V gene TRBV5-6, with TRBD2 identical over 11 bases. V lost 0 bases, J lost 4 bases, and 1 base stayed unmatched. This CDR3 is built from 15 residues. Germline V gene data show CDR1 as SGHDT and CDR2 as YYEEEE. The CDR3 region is CASSLVLAGADTQYF. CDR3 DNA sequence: TGTGCCAGCAGCTTGGTACTAGCGGGAGCAGATACGCAGTATTTT.

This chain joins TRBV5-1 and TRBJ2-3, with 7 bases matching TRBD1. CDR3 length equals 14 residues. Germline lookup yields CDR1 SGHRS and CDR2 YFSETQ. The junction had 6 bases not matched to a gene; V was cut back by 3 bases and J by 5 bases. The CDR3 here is CASSSRQGRDTQYF. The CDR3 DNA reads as TGCGCCAGCAGCTCCCGACAGGGTAGAGATACGCAGTATTTT.

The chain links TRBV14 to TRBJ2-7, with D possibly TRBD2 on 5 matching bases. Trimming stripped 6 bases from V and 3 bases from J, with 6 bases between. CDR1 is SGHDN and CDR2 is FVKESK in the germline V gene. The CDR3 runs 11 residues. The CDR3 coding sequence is TGTGCCAGCAGGGGAGACTACGAGCAGTACTTC. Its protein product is CASRGDYEQYF.